This T cell receptor beta chain is from a study of cytomegalovirus exposure and HLA in healthy donors. V was trimmed by 6 bases and J by 0 bases, leaving 6 bases between them. CDR3 size: 13 residues. The germline gives CDR1 SGDLS, CDR2 YYNGEE. The primer mix had 60 Vbeta and 13 Jbeta primers. Sequencing was performed with immunoSEQ multiplex PCR; in TCRdb, only in-frame clones are kept and a portion is missing. Counted here are 200,000 or so clones, over 65% occurring once; the ten biggest clones make up roughly 2.6%. Material: PBMCs. The chain joins TRBV9 to TRBJ2-2; D is unclear. The origin of this receptor is a woman aged 50 to 60 in good health and CMV-seropositive. CDR3 residues: CASNRANTGELFF. The CDR3 region has the DNA TGTGCCAGCAACCGAGCGAACACCGGGGAGCTGTTTTTT.